The sequence of this T cell receptor beta chain was determined in a study of blood T cell repertoires in COVID-19. Study-wide background: Sites across the United States, Italy and Spain contributed samples from acute and convalescent COVID-19.

The CDR3 has 13 residues. Trimming stripped 4 bases from V and 4 bases from J, with 11 bases between. Per germline, CDR1 SGHRS and CDR2 YFSETQ. Authors' data handling: It was from reference gene primer amplification that nucleated cell counts were estimated. Some clones are missing from TCRdb's copy, which holds only in-frame ones; the method was immunoSEQ multiplex PCR. V and J calls and clone size are given by that table; D and trimming were obtained from the DNA. The sample lists fewer than 250,000 clones; 85% to 95% were seen once. The sequence was collected from a man aged 25-45 years with COVID-19, enrolled during active disease. The genes are TRBV5-1 and TRBJ1-1; D is unresolved. What was sequenced was peripheral blood. The DNA for the CDR3 is TGCGCCAGCAGCCTAAGCTGGTCCACTGAAGCTTTCTTT. Protein product: CASSLSWSTEAFF.